This passage covers 29 T cell receptor beta chains from one sample sequenced in a study of blood T cell repertoires in COVID-19. The repertoire was sequenced with immunoSEQ multiplex PCR; TCRdb's copy has only in-frame clones and lacks some. This sample yields approximately 39,000 clones, of which over 70% are seen a single time; approximately 25% belongs to the top ten. Sequencing was performed on peripheral blood. These receptors came from a man aged 50-60 years with active or convalescent COVID-19.

CDR3: CASSQPGTTTTDYEQYF. The CDR3 DNA follows: TGCGCCAGCAGCCAACCGGGGACTACCACTACCGACTACGAGCAGTACTTC. The rearrangement joins TRBV4-1 to TRBJ2-7; 7 nucleotides align to TRBD2. The CDR3 is made up of 17 amino acids. V lost 2 bases to trimming and J lost 3 bases; unmatched junction nucleotides: 13. Looked up from germline, CDR1 is MGHRA and CDR2 is YSYEKL.

This CDR3 is CASSLGGRSNQPQHF. The CDR3 bases are TGCGCCAGCAGCTTGGGTGGGCGTAGCAATCAGCCCCAGCATTTT. The genes are TRBV5-1 and TRBJ1-5; no clear D. The CDR3 covers 15 residues. CDR1 and CDR2 (germline): SGHRS, YFSETQ. Trimming took off 0 bases at V and 0 bases at J, with 7 bases between the two ends.

The chain has TRBV5-5 and TRBJ1-5, with 7 nucleotides matching TRBD1. J lost 1 base, V lost 3 bases, and 7 bases had no gene match. The CDR3 extends over 16 amino acids. Germline V CDR1 and CDR2: SGHKS, YYEKEE (reference sequence). CDR3: CASSSLQGKSNQPQHF. In nucleotides, the CDR3 is TGTGCCAGCAGCTCCTTACAGGGGAAGAGCAATCAGCCCCAGCATTTT.

On this clone itself: The germline gene is not matched at one end of the junction; a read error may be the cause. The rearrangement joins TRBV2 to TRBJ2-7; TRBD2 matches at 13 bases. The CDR3 totals 13 residues. CDR1 is SNHLY, CDR2 FYNNEI, per germline. DNA for the CDR3: TGTGCCAGCAGTGACGGGACTAGCGGGATATGGATCTTC. Its protein product is CASSDGTSGIWIF.

CDR3 DNA sequence: TGCGCCAGCAGTCCGACAGGGGGTGGGGAAGCTTTCTTT. Amino acid sequence: CASSPTGGGEAFF. The genes are TRBV23-1 and TRBJ1-1, with 9 nucleotides matching TRBD1. TRBV23-1 is designated an ORF whose function remains uncertain. Trimming removed 4 bases from V and 8 bases from J; junction bases left unmatched: 5. CDR3 length: 13 residues.

V and J are TRBV7-3 and TRBJ2-1, with TRBD2 matching over 9 bases. V lost 4 bases and J lost 5; bases outside the gene matches: 3. CDR3 length: 14 amino acids. Germline-derived CDR1 and CDR2 are SGHTA and FQGTGA. CDR3 region: CASSSPSGNNEQFF. DNA for the CDR3: TGTGCCAGCAGCTCTCCTAGCGGGAACAATGAGCAGTTCTTC.

This clone was seen a single time. The chain combines TRBV24-1 with TRBJ2-3, with 9 bases identical to TRBD2. CDR1 and CDR2 from the germline V gene are KGHDR and SFDVKD. Unmatched junction bases numbered 4, after V lost 4 bases and J lost 0 bases. This CDR3 is built from 16 residues. CDR3 residues: CATSESSGVSTDTQYF. The CDR3 DNA reads TGTGCCACCAGTGAGTCTAGCGGGGTTAGCACAGATACGCAGTATTTT.

The CDR3 region is CASSIGGGLDEQFF. CDR3 sequence (DNA): TGTGCCAGTAGTATAGGCGGGGGGCTCGATGAGCAGTTCTTC. The chain couples TRBV19 to TRBJ2-1; 8 positions agree with TRBD2. CDR1 and CDR2 (germline): LNHDA, SQIVND (reference sequence). The CDR3 totals 14 residues. The V and J ends lost 1 base and 8 bases, in that order; junction bases with no gene match: 4.

This clone was counted between two and nine times. V is TRBV21-1 and J is TRBJ2-7; no DNA check was done on the table's D call, TRBD1. TRBV21-1 is shown as a pseudogene. The CDR3 extends over 17 amino acids. The DNA of the CDR3 is TGTGCCAGCAGCAACGGTCAGGGGGCTTTTGGGGCCTACGAGCAGTACTTC. Amino acid sequence: CASSNGQGAFGAYEQYF.

The chain carries TRBV5-4 and TRBJ1-5, with D possibly matching TRBD1 (6 bases). CDR3 length: 14 residues. CDR1 is SGHNT and CDR2 is YYREEE in the germline V gene (reference sequence). V was cut by 4 bases and J by 4 bases, with 12 bases left in between. CDR3 protein: CASSIQGQNQPQHF. The CDR3 bases are TGTGCCAGCAGCATCCAGGGACAAAATCAGCCCCAGCATTTT.

This clone appeared a single time. This chain joins TRBV28 and TRBJ2-5; 8 bases match TRBD1. This CDR3 spans 14 amino acids. The V segment lost 5 bases and the J segment 1 base; nucleotides outside the gene matches: 3. Germline V lookup: CDR1 MDHEN, CDR2 SYDVKM. The CDR3 nucleotides are TGTGCCAGCAGTCCGGGACAGGTCCAAGAGACCCAGTACTTC. As protein: CASSPGQVQETQYF.

The chain combines TRBV7-3 with TRBJ2-5, with 8 bases matching TRBD2. Germline lookup yields CDR1 SGHTA and CDR2 FQGTGA. CDR3 length equals 14 residues. J gave up 7 bases and V 0 bases, and 4 bases lay outside the gene matches. CDR3 region: CASSLTAGDGTQYF. The DNA of the CDR3 is TGTGCCAGCAGCTTAACAGCGGGAGACGGGACCCAGTACTTC.

The chain uses TRBV6-1 and TRBJ1-5; D is possibly TRBD1 (5 bases). There are 15 residues in the CDR3. Per germline, CDR1 MNHNS and CDR2 SASEGT. V was shortened by 2 bases and J by 3 bases, with 11 bases between the two germline ends. The CDR3 sequence: CASSENGHLNQPQHF. CDR3 bases: TGTGCCAGCAGTGAAAACGGACACCTCAATCAGCCCCAGCATTTT.

V is TRBV23-1 and J is TRBJ1-4, with TRBD1 as a possible D gene (6 bases). TRBV23-1 is treated as an ORF (open reading frame) with a function not yet certain. The CDR3 extends over 20 amino acids. V lost 0 bases to trimming and J lost 3 bases, with 23 bases between them. The CDR3 bases are TGCGCCAGCAGTCAATCGAGGAATGAGACAGGTCGACCTTCTAATGAAAAACTGTTTTTT. Translation: CASSQSRNETGRPSNEKLFF.

V is TRBV2 and J is TRBJ1-1; weak D call: TRBD1 (6 bases). Trimming pared 6 bases from V and 6 bases from J, leaving 14 bases between. Germline loops: CDR1 SNHLY, CDR2 FYNNEI. CDR3 length: 13 amino acids. For the CDR3, the DNA is TGTGCCAGCAGCGTACTGGACAGATCTGAAGCTTTCTTT. Its protein product is CASSVLDRSEAFF.

The rearrangement uses TRBV10-3 and TRBJ1-4; D is ambiguous. The CDR3 sequence is 14 residues long. CDR1 and CDR2 (germline): ENHRY, SYGVKD. Trimming cost V 0 bases and J 8 bases, with 10 bases left between them. The CDR3 region has the DNA TGTGCCATCAGTGAGTCGTCACTTTGGGAAAAACTGTTTTTT. Protein product: CAISESSLWEKLFF.

J is TRBJ2-7 and V is TRBV2, with 9 nucleotides matching TRBD1. The CDR3 has 16 residues. After removal of 0 bases from V and 5 bases from J, the junction contained 8 bases not matched to a gene. Per the germline V gene, CDR1 is SNHLY and CDR2 is FYNNEI. This CDR3 is CASSEATGGFTHEQYF. CDR3 nucleotide sequence: TGTGCCAGCAGTGAAGCGACAGGGGGATTTACTCACGAGCAGTACTTC.

The V and J genes are TRBV7-3 and TRBJ1-5; 7 bases map to TRBD1. With V trimmed by 4 bases and J by 5 bases, 2 bases remained unmatched. The CDR3 extends over 13 amino acids. Germline V gene data show CDR1 as SGHTA and CDR2 as FQGTGA. DNA of the CDR3: TGTGCCAGCAGCTGGGACAGCGATCAGCCCCAGCATTTT. This translates into CASSWDSDQPQHF. Drawing the rest from reference TRBV7-3 and TRBJ1-5, the complete variable domain is GAGVSQTPSNKVTEKGKYVELRCDPISGHTALYWYRQSLGQGPEFLIYFQGTGAADDSGLPNDRFFAVRPEGSVSTLKIQRTERGDSAVYLCASSWDSDQPQHFGDGTRLSIL.

This sequence joins TRBV10-3 and TRBJ2-3; TRBD2 matches at 10 bases. Germline lookup yields CDR1 ENHRY and CDR2 SYGVKD. Trimming at V came to 2 bases and at J to 1 base, leaving 6 bases not matched to a gene. CDR3 length: 17 residues. The CDR3 region has the DNA TGTGCCATCAGTGAGACTAGCGGGACTGGTGGCACAGATACGCAGTATTTT. Its translation is CAISETSGTGGTDTQYF.

The chain uses TRBV5-1 and TRBJ2-3; no firm D call. Trimming cost V 0 bases and J 6 bases, with 8 bases left between them. In germline, CDR1 is SGHRS, CDR2 YFSETQ. The CDR3 is 13 amino acids. The CDR3 is CASSLGQADTQYF. The CDR3 bases are TGCGCCAGCAGCTTGGGGCAGGCGGATACGCAGTATTTT.

The chain recombines TRBV7-9 with TRBJ1-2; D uncertain. The CDR3 runs to 14 residues. The germline CDR1 and CDR2 sequences are SEHNR and FQNEAQ (reference sequence). V was clipped by 2 bases and J by 8 bases, with 15 bases between them. The CDR3 DNA sequence: TGTGCCAGCAGCTTAACCGGAGGTTTTGCCGGCTACACCTTC. Protein product: CASSLTGGFAGYTF.

The genes are TRBV28 and TRBJ2-3; possible D gene TRBD2, 6 bases. Germline V lookup: CDR1 MDHEN, CDR2 SYDVKM. V lost 2 bases and J lost 2, with 11 bases in between. The CDR3 contains 15 residues. As DNA, the CDR3 is TGTGCCAGCAGTTTAGGGCTAGCGACCACAGATACGCAGTATTTT. Translation: CASSLGLATTDTQYF.

The chain joins TRBV5-1 to TRBJ1-4; 8 bases are a match to TRBD1. CDR1 is SGHRS and CDR2 is YFSETQ in the germline V gene. The V segment lost 4 bases and the J segment 1 base; nucleotides outside the gene matches: 9. CDR3 length equals 17 residues. DNA of the CDR3: TGCGCCAGCAGCCGGCAGGGGGCAGTAGGAACTAATGAAAAACTGTTTTTT. Its protein is CASSRQGAVGTNEKLFF.

This chain connects TRBV7-9 to TRBJ1-6; D is ambiguous. Trimming took off 1 base at V and 8 bases at J, with 6 bases between the two ends. This CDR3 is 13 amino acids long. CDR1 is SEHNR and CDR2 is FQNEAQ in the germline V gene (reference sequence). The CDR3 is CASSLDGDSPLHF. CDR3 sequence (DNA): TGTGCCAGCAGCTTAGACGGGGATTCACCCCTCCACTTT.

The chain has TRBV5-4 and TRBJ2-1, with a weak D call TRBD2 (5 bases). The V and J ends lost 4 bases and 2 bases respectively, with 13 bases between them. The CDR3 runs 15 residues. Germline V lookup: CDR1 SGHNT, CDR2 YYREEE (reference sequence). The CDR3 DNA sequence: TGTGCCAGCAGCCCGCTAGCAAGTCCCTACAATGAGCAGTTCTTC. It is translated as CASSPLASPYNEQFF. The full variable domain, completed using reference TRBV5-4 and TRBJ2-1, is ETGVTQSPTHLIKTRGQQVTLRCSSQSGHNTVSWYQQALGQGPQFIFQYYREEENGRGNFPPRFSGLQFPNYSSELNVNALELDDSALYLCASSPLASPYNEQFFGPGTRLTVL.

The chain combines TRBV5-8 with TRBJ2-3; 11 bases line up with TRBD2. J was trimmed by 3 bases and V by 7 bases; bases with no gene match: 7. Germline-derived CDR1 and CDR2 are SGHTS and YDEGEE. The CDR3 totals 15 residues. CDR3 sequence: CASFTTSGRTDTQYF. In DNA form, the CDR3 reads TGTGCCAGCTTCACCACTAGCGGGAGAACAGATACGCAGTATTTT.

The V gene is TRBV11-2, the J gene TRBJ2-7, with D possibly matching TRBD2 (6 bases). The germline CDR1 and CDR2 sequences are SGHAT and FQNNGV. This CDR3 spans 13 amino acids. Trimming left V 3 bases short and J 3 bases short, with 9 bases between. In DNA, the CDR3 is TGTGCCAGCAGCTTCGGTAGCGGCTACGAGCAGTACTTC. This sequence encodes CASSFGSGYEQYF. The full variable domain, rest sourced from reference TRBV11-2 and TRBJ2-7, is EAGVAQSPRYKIIEKRQSVAFWCNPISGHATLYWYQQILGQGPKLLIQFQNNGVVDDSQLPKDRFSAERLKGVDSTLKIQPAKLEDSAVYLCASSFGSGYEQYFGPGTRLTVT.

The J gene is TRBJ1-2, the V gene TRBV6-5; D is unresolved. The CDR3 covers 13 residues. CDR1 is MNHEY and CDR2 is SVGAGI in the germline V gene. V was shortened by 0 bases and J by 4 bases, with 6 bases between the two germline ends. The CDR3 DNA reads TGTGCCAGCAGTTACTCGTATCTCTATGGCTACACCTTC. It encodes CASSYSYLYGYTF.

The chain is built from TRBV5-5 and TRBJ2-2, with TRBD2 as a possible D gene (7 bases). Trimming pared 4 bases from V and 2 bases from J, leaving 15 bases between. CDR3 length: 16 residues. Germline CDR1 reads SGHKS; CDR2 reads YYEKEE (reference sequence). CDR3 bases: TGTGCCAGCAGCCCGGCGGGGGCCCTAAACACCGGGGAGCTGTTTTTT. Protein sequence: CASSPAGALNTGELFF.